The source of this TCR beta chain is a study of blood T cells in healthy people across ages (dated by TCRdb to the mid-2010s). Notes on the research overall: In model experiments, template switching captured about one uniquely barcoded TCR beta cDNA molecule for every two T cells. The study measured age-related changes in TCR beta repertoire diversity using deep sequencing normalized with unique cDNA molecular identifiers. Donors were grouped into four age groups: young (average roughly 17 years), middle-aged (around 39), aged (62) and long-lived (around 80). To avoid experimental bias, donors of different ages were spread randomly across the sequencing lanes. The study analyzed two additional independent replicas of 1 million unique cDNA reads from the same blood draw for two donors, one aged 18 to 29 and one aged 80 or older.

What the authors observed across the whole study: As age increased, observed TCR beta diversity per million T cells dropped in a roughly linear way, and a significant reduction was already evident by age around 41. There was a strong correlation between observed TCR beta diversity and the percentage of naive T cells measured by flow cytometry. Since profiling was done on bulk unsorted PBMCs, naive and antigen-experienced compartments could not be conclusively compared. Estimates of total diversity based on one million sequenced T cells were regarded as lower bounds and as underestimates. Because donor CMV infection status was unknown, age-related changes in expanded clonotypes were potentially confounded. Compared with the aged group, the long-lived group had more naive CD4+ T cells, fewer expanded clones and increased TCR diversity, a pattern suggesting age selection.

With regard to this clonotype: Its antigen target is currently unknown. The input lacks base qualities; no much larger clone sits a single base away.

The roughly 38 donors, aged about 6 to 95 years, were systemically healthy Caucasian individuals from Russia. Approximately 9 milliliters of peripheral blood were collected from each donor into EDTA-treated Vacutainer tubes. Ficoll-Paque density-gradient centrifugation was used to isolate PBMCs, with at least 6 million obtained per sample. Trizol reagent was used to extract total RNA from the PBMCs, yielding at least 6 micrograms per sample. The percentages of naive CD45RAhigh/CD27high T cells were determined by flow cytometry on a PBMC aliquot from every donor. Receptor libraries were prepared by 5' RACE. The second PCR ran for about 6 to 12 cycles and used a J-beta primer mix along with a sample-barcoded 5' primer. A unique molecular identifier was introduced onto each TCR beta cDNA molecule by a template-switch 5' adaptor carrying 12 random nucleotides. Each sample yielded at least 3 million CDR3-containing paired-end reads. First-strand cDNA was synthesized from all RNA with the Mint cDNA synthesis kit, primed by a TRBC-specific oligonucleotide. Following uracil-DNA glycosylase treatment, all cDNA underwent a first 18-cycle PCR with the universal primers M1SS and BC2_uni_R. The study's own analysis went as follows. For normalization, 1 million high-quality reads were randomly selected from each sample, with every read carrying a distinct molecular identifier. Instead of being binned into consensus sequences, reads with shared molecular identifiers were discarded. CDR3 identification, clonotype clustering and error correction used MiTCR with a Q25 quality threshold and the strictest error-elimination algorithm. A nonparametric unseen species model using Euler transformation provided a lower-bound estimate of total TCR beta diversity. TCRdb redid the processing of the public reads, applying fastp at Q25 and MiXCR, and retained in-frame beta chains. All rows with the same CDR3 protein become a single entry with the most common DNA and genes. The V and J calls follow TCRdb's processing rather than the paper's. In all, the sample holds 1,800,000 or so distinct CDR3 sequences, and 39% of those were seen once. The ten largest account for roughly 24% of the sample.

CDR3 length: 15 amino acids, cysteine to phenylalanine. The CDR3 DNA has 45 bases and is translated from base 1. CDR1 and CDR2 (LNHNV, YYDKDF) derive from the germline V gene (reference sequence). At the junction V is shortened by 0 bases and J by 1 base, with 9 bases in between. The chain employs TRBV15 and TRBJ2-5, with the identity of the D gene unclear. This sequence was found in a human donor in good health. Sequences were obtained from blood. CDR3 loop: CATSRDAGTQETQYF. The nucleotide sequence is TGTGCCACCAGCAGAGATGCAGGAACCCAAGAGACCCAGTACTTC.